One sample yielded the 4 T cell receptor beta chains listed below, sequenced in a study of response to subunit inactivated influenza vaccine. TCRdb reprocessed the RT-PCR reads via MiXCR and lists one record per CDR3 protein. The table shows roughly 760,000 distinct CDR3 sequences, with approximately 22% occurring only once. The sample in question was PBMCs from blood, obtained roughly 5 days after vaccination. Source of these receptors: a man aged 45-60 years who received an inactivated influenza vaccine.

This clonotype was counted between two and nine times. V gene TRBV12-3 or TRBV12-4 combines with J gene TRBJ1-1, with 7 bases lining up with TRBD1. The CDR3 totals 15 residues. Trimming at V came to 5 bases and at J to 3 bases, leaving 9 bases not matched to a gene. CDR3 sequence reads: CASSPSGQRYTEAFF. CDR3 in DNA: TGTGCCAGCAGTCCTTCGGGACAGCGTTACACTGAAGCTTTCTTT.

This chain uses TRBV20-1 with TRBJ2-7; D perhaps matches TRBD1 (5 bases). The CDR3 runs 14 residues. V was clipped by 0 bases and J by 1 base, with 10 bases between them. From germline, CDR1 is DFQATT and CDR2 SNEGSKA (reference sequence). The CDR3 DNA follows: TGCAGTGCTAGAGATCTTCAGGGATCCTACGAGCAGTACTTC. Its translation: CSARDLQGSYEQYF.

J is TRBJ2-7 and V is TRBV4-2; tentative D call: TRBD1 (6 bases). Germline V gene data show CDR1 as LGHNA and CDR2 as YNFKEQ. The V end lost 3 bases, the J end lost 1 base, and 10 bases lay between the germline ends. The CDR3 is 14 residues long. The CDR3 DNA reads TGTGCCAGCAGCCAGCTGGACAGTTCCTACGAGCAGTACTTC. Translation: CASSQLDSSYEQYF.

The genes are TRBV20-1 and TRBJ1-1; unclear D gene. The CDR3 spans 12 residues. Trimming stripped 5 bases from V and 3 bases from J, with 10 bases between. Germline CDR1 and CDR2: DFQATT and SNEGSKA (reference sequence). CDR3 nucleotides: TGCAGTGCTGGCTCCGGGGACACTGAAGCTTTCTTT. It specifies CSAGSGDTEAFF.